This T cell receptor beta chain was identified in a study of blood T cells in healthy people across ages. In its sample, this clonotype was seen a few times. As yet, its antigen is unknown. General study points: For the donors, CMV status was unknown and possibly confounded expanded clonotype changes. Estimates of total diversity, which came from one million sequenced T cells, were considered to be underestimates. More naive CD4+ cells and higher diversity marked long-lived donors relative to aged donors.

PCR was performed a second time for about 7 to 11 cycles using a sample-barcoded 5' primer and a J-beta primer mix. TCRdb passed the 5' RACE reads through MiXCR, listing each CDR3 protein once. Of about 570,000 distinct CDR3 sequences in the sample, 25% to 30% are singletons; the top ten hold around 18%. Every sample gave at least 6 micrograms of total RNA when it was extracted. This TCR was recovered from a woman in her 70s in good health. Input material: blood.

In DNA, the CDR3 is TGCAGTGCTAGCCCGGGTCAGGGGAATGAGCAGTTCTTC. Amino acid sequence: CSASPGQGNEQFF. The rearrangement uses TRBV20-1 and TRBJ2-1; maybe TRBD1 (6 bases). Germline CDR1 DFQATT, CDR2 SNEGSKA (reference sequence). There are 13 residues in the CDR3. The germline V and J ends were trimmed by 3 bases and 7 bases, with 13 bases remaining between them.